These 4 T cell receptor beta chains share one sample of origin, sequenced in a study of blood T cell repertoires in COVID-19 (dated by TCRdb to the early 2020s). The library was generated by the immunoSEQ multiplex PCR assay. Drawn from immuneACCESS, this table holds only the in-frame rearrangements with V and J called that TCRdb kept. Clones are partly lost; checked studies trace under half to an unresolved V gene and leave the rest unexplained. The sample table records a few hundred thousand clones; 89% of these occur just once. The ten largest clones take up less than 5% of the sample. Sequenced input: peripheral blood. The receptors derive from a woman aged 40 to 50 who had recovered from COVID-19.

This clone was recorded once. This chain links TRBV18 with TRBJ2-3; 9 bases map to TRBD2. This CDR3 is 19 amino acids long. Unmatched junction bases numbered 20, after V lost 3 bases and J lost 7 bases. Germline values: CDR1 KGHSH, CDR2 LQKENI. CDR3 loop: CASSPVVGRLAAHFYTQYF. The CDR3 DNA sequence: TGTGCCAGCTCACCGGTGGTTGGACGACTAGCGGCCCACTTCTATACGCAGTATTTT.

This sequence joins TRBV4-2 and TRBJ2-2; 9 nucleotides match TRBD1. The CDR3 has 17 residues. V lost 4 bases and J lost 0; bases outside the gene matches: 6. Germline V gene lookup returns CDR1 LGHNA and CDR2 YNFKEQ. CDR3 nucleotides: TGTGCCAGCAGCCGACGTGGACAGGGGACGAACACCGGGGAGCTGTTTTTT. Encoded protein: CASSRRGQGTNTGELFF.

The CDR3 nucleotides are TGTGCCAGCAGCGTATCCGGGGTTATGAACACTGAAGCTTTCTTT. Translation: CASSVSGVMNTEAFF. The chain couples TRBV5-6 to TRBJ1-1; D unresolved. The ends were cut back, 4 bases at V and 0 bases at J, with 13 bases in the middle. The germline V gene has CDR1 SGHDT and CDR2 YYEEEE. CDR3 length: 15 residues. The full variable domain, in which reference TRBV5-6 and TRBJ1-1 provide the parts outside the CDR3, is DAGVTQSPTHLIKTRGQQVTLRCSPKSGHDTVSWYQQALGQGPQFIFQYYEEEERQRGNFPDRFSGHQFPNYSSELNVNALLLGDSALYLCASSVSGVMNTEAFFGQGTRLTVV.

This chain joins TRBV18 and TRBJ1-2, with no clear D. In germline, CDR1 is KGHSH, CDR2 LQKENI. The CDR3 is 15 amino acids. V was cut by 0 bases and J by 1 base, with 9 bases left in between. The CDR3: CASSPPNSINYGYTF. For the CDR3, the DNA is TGTGCCAGCTCACCACCGAACAGTATTAACTATGGCTACACCTTC.